Shown below are 17 T cell receptor beta chains from a single sample sequenced in a study of blood T cell repertoires in COVID-19. Sequenced by immunoSEQ multiplex PCR; TCRdb stores in-frame clones only, minus some. The sample has roughly 150,000 clones, more than 85% seen once; the top ten hold roughly 2.9%. The sample taken for sequencing was peripheral blood. The receptor set was obtained from a man in his 60s with active or convalescent COVID-19.

The J gene is TRBJ2-5, the V gene TRBV24-1; TRBD1 aligns across 10 bases. The CDR3 is 16 residues long. The trim removed 0 bases at V and 4 bases at J, leaving 4 bases unmatched. Germline-derived CDR1 and CDR2 are KGHDR and SFDVKD. The DNA of the CDR3 is TGTGCCACCAGTGATTTGGGACAGGGGGGTCCAGAGACCCAGTACTTC. This gives the protein CATSDLGQGGPETQYF.

The V gene is TRBV4-2, the J gene TRBJ2-3; the D gene is possibly TRBD2 (5 bases). CDR3 size: 15 residues. V dropped 0 bases and J dropped 5 bases, with 12 bases sitting between them. CDR1 and CDR2 from the germline V gene are LGHNA and YNFKEQ. The CDR3, as DNA: TGTGCCAGCAGCCAAGATTCCGCTAGCCGAGATACGCAGTATTTT. Translated: CASSQDSASRDTQYF.

CDR3 sequence: CASSQYRENSPLHF. CDR3 coding DNA: TGTGCCAGCAGCCAATACAGGGAGAATTCACCCCTCCACTTT. V gene TRBV3-1 (or the pseudogene TRBV3-2) combines with J gene TRBJ1-6, with D maybe TRBD1 (6 bases). Trimming pared 2 bases from V and 7 bases from J, leaving 9 bases between. Germline V lookup: CDR1 LGHDT, CDR2 YNNKEL (reference sequence). CDR3 length equals 14 residues.

V usage is TRBV28 and J usage is TRBJ1-6; D unresolved. With 2 bases removed from V and 10 bases from J, the gap between germline ends came to 12 bases. CDR3 length: 14 amino acids. The germline V gene has CDR1 MDHEN and CDR2 SYDVKM. The chain's CDR3 is CASSLMRDTSPLHF. The CDR3 DNA is TGTGCCAGCAGTTTAATGCGCGACACATCACCCCTCCACTTT.

The chain recombines TRBV4-3 with TRBJ2-7, with D possibly TRBD2 on 6 matching bases. Trimming took off 0 bases at V and 3 bases at J, with 12 bases between the two ends. The CDR3 spans 15 residues. Looked up from germline, CDR1 is LGHNA and CDR2 is YSLEER. The chain's CDR3 is CASSQEAGNRYEQYF. CDR3 in DNA: TGCGCCAGCAGCCAAGAGGCGGGGAACCGCTACGAGCAGTACTTC.

The chain uses TRBV5-4 and TRBJ1-2, with TRBD1 matching 7 bases. CDR1 and CDR2 from the germline V gene are SGHNT and YYREEE (reference sequence). Trimming cost V 5 bases and J 4 bases; bases outside gene matches: 8. The CDR3 contains 14 residues. The chain's CDR3 is CASRSIGDSYGYTF. CDR3 DNA sequence: TGTGCCAGCAGGTCGATTGGGGACAGCTATGGCTACACCTTC.

The V gene is TRBV9, the J gene TRBJ2-3; weak D call: TRBD2 (6 bases). The CDR3 is made up of 19 amino acids. The ends were cut back, 0 bases at V and 0 bases at J, with 20 bases in the middle. Germline-derived CDR1 and CDR2 are SGDLS and YYNGEE. The CDR3 bases are TGTGCCAGCAGCGTAGGGGCGGGGAGAGGCGCGATTAGCACAGATACGCAGTATTTT. Protein product: CASSVGAGRGAISTDTQYF.

The J gene is TRBJ2-5, the V gene TRBV21-1; no DNA check was done on the table's D call, TRBD1. TRBV21-1 is labeled a pseudogene. The CDR3 has 15 residues. The CDR3 DNA sequence: TGTGCCAGCAGCAATTCTGGGCCAAGACAAGAGACCCAGTACTTC. It codes for CASSNSGPRQETQYF.

J is TRBJ2-5 and V is TRBV19; D not certain. The CDR3 has 11 residues. Between the trimmed V and J ends, which lost 4 bases and 7 bases, there was a span of 7 bases. Germline V lookup: CDR1 LNHDA, CDR2 SQIVND (reference sequence). The CDR3 loop reads CASSSPGTQYF. Written as DNA, the CDR3 is TGTGCCAGTAGTAGCCCGGGGACCCAGTACTTC.

This chain uses TRBV4-3 with TRBJ2-1; D is uncertain. This CDR3 is 16 amino acids long. CDR1 LGHNA and CDR2 YSLEER come from the germline V gene. The V end lost 1 base, the J end lost 1 base, and 11 bases lay between the germline ends. The CDR3 loop reads CASSQGAYRSYNEQFF. CDR3 coding DNA: TGCGCCAGCAGCCAAGGAGCCTATCGGTCCTACAATGAGCAGTTCTTC.

In this sample, this clone turned up once. The V call is TRBV18, the J call TRBJ2-1; TRBD1 matches 8 bases. The CDR3 contains 17 residues. With V trimmed by 1 base and J by 8 bases, 13 bases remained unmatched. Germline V lookup: CDR1 KGHSH, CDR2 LQKENI. The CDR3 protein is CASSPRVSGTGQDEQFF. CDR3 nucleotide sequence: TGTGCCAGCTCACCACGCGTGTCCGGGACAGGTCAGGATGAGCAGTTCTTC.

This chain joins TRBV9 and TRBJ1-1; 9 nucleotides line up with TRBD1. The germline gives CDR1 SGDLS, CDR2 YYNGEE. Germline trimming cut 3 bases from V and 1 base from J; bases unmatched to any gene: 4. This CDR3 spans 15 amino acids. The CDR3 reads CASSGTGGRNTEAFF. The CDR3 coding sequence is TGTGCCAGCAGCGGAACAGGGGGCAGGAACACTGAAGCTTTCTTT. Together with reference TRBV9 and TRBJ1-1, the CDR3 gives the full variable domain: DSGVTQTPKHLITATGQRVTLRCSPRSGDLSVYWYQQSLDQGLQFLIQYYNGEERAKGNILERFSAQQFPDLHSELNLSSLELGDSALYFCASSGTGGRNTEAFFGQGTRLTVV.

The V and J genes are TRBV18 and TRBJ2-7, with TRBD1 matching over 11 bases. J was trimmed by 3 bases and V by 0 bases; bases with no gene match: 7. Germline CDR1 KGHSH, CDR2 LQKENI. The CDR3 loop spans 17 amino acids. In nucleotides, the CDR3 is TGTGCCAGCTCACCACCTTGGGGACAGGGGGGAGGCTACGAGCAGTACTTC. It specifies CASSPPWGQGGGYEQYF.

This chain links TRBV28 with TRBJ1-5, with a weak D call TRBD1 (5 bases). CDR3 length equals 13 residues. Germline loops: CDR1 MDHEN, CDR2 SYDVKM. Trimming took off 5 bases at V and 9 bases at J, with 14 bases between the two ends. The CDR3 sequence: CASSRGDFWPQHF. CDR3 DNA: TGTGCCAGCAGTCGGGGGGATTTTTGGCCCCAGCATTTT.

The chain has TRBV5-8 and TRBJ2-1; 8 bases agree with TRBD2. The CDR3 is made up of 16 amino acids. CDR1 is SGHTS, CDR2 YDEGEE, per germline. V trimming: 0 bases; J trimming: 4 bases; junction bases outside the gene matches: 6. For the CDR3, the DNA is TGTGCCAGCAGCTTGGGGGGCACTAGCGGATACAATGAGCAGTTCTTC. As protein: CASSLGGTSGYNEQFF.

V usage is TRBV30 and J usage is TRBJ1-6, with D unresolved. From germline, CDR1 is GTSNPN and CDR2 SVGIG (reference sequence). The V end lost 4 bases, the J end lost 10 bases, and 11 bases lay between the germline ends. This CDR3 spans 12 amino acids. As DNA, the CDR3 is TGTGCCTGGAATGGCGGGAAATCACCCCTCCACTTT. Its translation: CAWNGGKSPLHF.

V gene TRBV28 combines with J gene TRBJ1-6, with 11 positions matching TRBD1. The V segment lost 4 bases and the J segment 9 bases; nucleotides outside the gene matches: 5. The germline gives CDR1 MDHEN, CDR2 SYDVKM. The CDR3 runs to 15 residues. The CDR3, as DNA: TGTGCCAGCAGTTGGGGACAGGGGGGGATTTCACCCCTCCACTTT. Translation: CASSWGQGGISPLHF.